This T cell receptor (beta chain) stems from a study of a mutant IDH1 vaccine in newly diagnosed glioma. Study as a whole: Scheduled for weeks 1, 3, 5, 7, 11, 15, 19 and 23, eight vaccinations were given to patients. The treated group averaged 40.4 years old and was around 60% male, about 40% female.

As for time point: week 23, last vaccination. Alongside topical imiquimod, each dose of vaccine comprised 300 ug of mutant IDH1 20-mer peptide. Regarding this clone: Its antigen remains unknown.

Profiling relied on immunoSEQ multiplex PCR, and the TCRdb table lists in-frame clones only, not all of them. The data contain some 60,000 clones, 87% of them singletons. The V gene's germline CDR1 is KGHSH and CDR2 LQKENI. Between the trimmed V and J ends, which lost 6 bases and 10 bases, there was a span of 13 bases. This CDR3 spans 12 amino acids. The material sequenced was PBMCs, taken from a glioma patient whose treatment included an IDH1 peptide vaccine. This receptor was taken from a man aged 40-49 years with glioma. The chain combines TRBV18 with TRBJ1-3; D gene uncertain. This CDR3 reads CASSGVFRTIYF. In nucleotides, the CDR3 is TGTGCCAGCTCCGGGGTGTTCAGGACCATATATTTT.